The 8 T cell receptor beta chains below all came from one sample that was sequenced in a study of regulatory T cells in long-lasting Graves disease. This sample's time point: newly diagnosed GD, antithyroid drugs for less than 3 months. PBMCs were the source of the RNA used for TCR sequencing. Construction of TCR beta libraries relied on iRepertoire HTBI primers and on Arm-PCR targeting CDR3 regions. MiXCR, applied by TCRdb to the multiplex PCR reads, yields one record per CDR3 protein. Of a few hundred thousand distinct CDR3 sequences listed, about 13% are singletons. The same sample was also studied in work on T cells in Graves' hyperthyroidism and ophthalmopathy.

Material: peripheral blood mononuclear cells (PBMCs), obtained at new diagnosis, from a patient treated with antithyroid drugs. These receptors came from a man in his thirties or forties with Graves disease.

CDR3: CASSQVMDTQYF. The CDR3 nucleotides read TGCGCCAGCAGCCAAGTGATGGATACGCAGTATTTT. The chain has TRBV4-1 and TRBJ2-3; D is unclear. This CDR3 contains 12 residues. Germline CDR1 MGHRA, CDR2 YSYEKL. V dropped 1 base and J dropped 6 bases, with 5 bases sitting between them.

The J gene is TRBJ2-3, the V gene TRBV19, with D maybe TRBD2 (6 bases). V was cut by 3 bases and J by 1 base, with 14 bases left in between. The CDR3 loop spans 16 amino acids. Germline CDR1 and CDR2: LNHDA and SQIVND (reference sequence). CDR3 sequence: CASSILHGSRTDTQYF. CDR3 nucleotides: TGTGCCAGTAGTATTTTACACGGGAGCCGCACAGATACGCAGTATTTT.

This clonotype has a count of ten or more. V and J are TRBV28 and TRBJ2-2; D is uncertain. CDR3 length: 15 residues. V lost 6 bases to trimming and J lost 7 bases, with 18 bases between them. CDR1 and CDR2 (germline): MDHEN, SYDVKM. CDR3 in DNA: TGTGCCAGCAGGGTCCAGGTGCTCCGCAGCGGGGAGCTGTTTTTT. Translating gives CASRVQVLRSGELFF.

This clonotype was observed at least ten times. The rearrangement uses TRBV7-9 and TRBJ1-3; D gene uncertain. The CDR3 loop spans 13 amino acids. Trimming removed 5 bases from V and 2 bases from J, with 7 bases in between. The germline gives CDR1 SEHNR, CDR2 FQNEAQ (reference sequence). CDR3 protein: CASSQTTGNTIYF. CDR3 DNA: TGTGCCAGCAGCCAGACAACTGGAAACACCATATATTTT.

This clonotype occurred a few times. The rearrangement uses TRBV12-3 or TRBV12-4 and TRBJ1-2, with D tentatively TRBD1 (5 bases). There are 14 residues in the CDR3. Deletions cut 5 bases from V and 5 bases from J, with 15 bases between. The CDR3 sequence: CASSPDTALYGYTF. CDR3 bases: TGTGCCAGCAGTCCGGACACCGCCTTATATGGCTACACCTTC.

This clonotype was picked up many times. The chain combines TRBV30 with TRBJ2-7; D is unclear. The CDR3 is made up of 13 amino acids. CDR1 and CDR2 (germline): GTSNPN, SVGIG (reference sequence). Trimming removed 1 base from V and 5 bases from J, with 12 bases in between. This CDR3 is CAWSAITVDEQYF. Written as DNA, the CDR3 is TGTGCCTGGAGTGCTATCACAGTGGACGAGCAGTACTTC.

The chain employs TRBV15 and TRBJ1-6; no firm D call. Per germline, CDR1 LNHNV and CDR2 YYDKDF (reference sequence). V lost 2 bases and J lost 13, with 12 bases in between. This CDR3 comprises 13 residues. The CDR3 nucleotides read TGTGCCACCAGCAGACCTAACGAAGGCCCCCTCCACTTT. As protein: CATSRPNEGPLHF. Using reference TRBV15 and TRBJ1-6 for the parts outside the CDR3, the full variable domain is DAMVIQNPRYQVTQFGKPVTLSCSQTLNHNVMYWYQQKSSQAPKLLFHYYDKDFNNEADTPDNFQSRRPNTSFCFLDIRSPGLGDTAMYLCATSRPNEGPLHFGNGTRLTVT.

The chain combines TRBV2 with TRBJ2-3, with 9 bases matching TRBD1. CDR1 and CDR2 from the germline V gene are SNHLY and FYNNEI. Trimming at V came to 5 bases and at J to 4 bases, leaving 7 bases not matched to a gene. CDR3 size: 15 residues. CDR3 amino acids: CASSLDRGSADTQYF. CDR3 in DNA: TGTGCCAGCAGTTTAGACAGGGGGTCGGCAGATACGCAGTATTTT.